This T cell receptor beta chain was obtained from a study of monozygotic twins with inflammatory bowel disease. General study points: IBD patients shared fewer clonotypes with others than healthy twins, especially with disease activity.

The CDR3 is 15 residues long. CDR1 and CDR2 (germline): SGHTA, FQGNSA. No DNA is given; TCRdb re-called the 5' RACE reads and lists each CDR3 protein once. The sample includes around 100,000 distinct CDR3 sequences. A remark on this clonotype: The antigen remains undetermined.

This TCR derives from a human donor with ulcerative colitis or Crohn's disease, or a healthy co-twin of an affected twin (not recorded which). V is TRBV7-2 and J is TRBJ2-1; the D call from TCRdb, TRBD1, cannot be confirmed without DNA. Sequenced sample: blood. The chain's CDR3 is CASTPFSGIHNEQFF. Together with reference TRBV7-2 and TRBJ2-1, the CDR3 gives the full variable domain: GAGVSQSPSNKVTEKGKDVELRCDPISGHTALYWYRQSLGQGLEFLIYFQGNSAPDKSGLPSDRFSAERTGGSVSTLTIQRTQQEDSAVYLCASTPFSGIHNEQFFGPGTRLTVL.